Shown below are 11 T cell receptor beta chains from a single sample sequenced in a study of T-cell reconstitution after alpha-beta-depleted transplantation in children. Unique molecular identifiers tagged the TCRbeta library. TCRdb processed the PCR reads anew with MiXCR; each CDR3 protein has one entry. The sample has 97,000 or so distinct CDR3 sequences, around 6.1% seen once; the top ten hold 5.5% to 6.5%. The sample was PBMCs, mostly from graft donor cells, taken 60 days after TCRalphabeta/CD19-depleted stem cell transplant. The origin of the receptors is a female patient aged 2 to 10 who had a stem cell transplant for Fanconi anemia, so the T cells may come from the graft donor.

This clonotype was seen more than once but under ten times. The chain's CDR3 is CAWRGLLGSGRGETQYF. The CDR3 DNA follows: TGTGCCTGGAGGGGTCTTCTTGGTAGCGGGAGGGGAGAGACCCAGTACTTC. The J gene is TRBJ2-5, the V gene TRBV30; 11 nucleotides match TRBD2. After removal of 3 bases from V and 4 bases from J, the junction contained 13 bases not matched to a gene. CDR3 length: 17 amino acids. Germline values: CDR1 GTSNPN, CDR2 SVGIG (reference sequence).

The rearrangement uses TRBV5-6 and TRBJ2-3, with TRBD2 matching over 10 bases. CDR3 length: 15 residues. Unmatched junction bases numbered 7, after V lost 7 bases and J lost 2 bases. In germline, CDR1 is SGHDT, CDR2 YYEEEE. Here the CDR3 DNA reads TGTGCCAGCCCAGGGACTAGCGAAGACACAGATACGCAGTATTTT. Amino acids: CASPGTSEDTDTQYF.

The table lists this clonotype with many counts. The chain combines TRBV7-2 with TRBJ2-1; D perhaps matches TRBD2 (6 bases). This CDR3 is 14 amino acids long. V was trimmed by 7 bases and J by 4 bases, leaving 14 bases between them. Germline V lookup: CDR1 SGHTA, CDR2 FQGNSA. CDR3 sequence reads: CASTLGDFYNEQFF. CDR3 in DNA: TGTGCCAGCACCCTTGGGGACTTTTACAATGAGCAGTTCTTC.

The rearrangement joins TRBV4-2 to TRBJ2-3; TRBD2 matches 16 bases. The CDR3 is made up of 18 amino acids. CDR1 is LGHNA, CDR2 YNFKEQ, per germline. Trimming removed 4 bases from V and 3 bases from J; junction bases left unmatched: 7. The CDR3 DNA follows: TGTGCCAGCAGCCGAGGGACTAGCGGGGGGGCTGCTACAGATACGCAGTATTTT. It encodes CASSRGTSGGAATDTQYF.

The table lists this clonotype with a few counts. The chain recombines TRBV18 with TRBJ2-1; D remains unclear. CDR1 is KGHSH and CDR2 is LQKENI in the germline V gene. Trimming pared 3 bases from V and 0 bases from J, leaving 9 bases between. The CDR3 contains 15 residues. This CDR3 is CASSPQESSYNEQFF. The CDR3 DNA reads TGTGCCAGCTCACCCCAGGAAAGCTCCTACAATGAGCAGTTCTTC. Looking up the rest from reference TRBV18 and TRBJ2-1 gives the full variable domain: NAGVMQNPRHLVRRRGQEARLRCSPMKGHSHVYWYRQLPEEGLKFMVYLQKENIIDESGMPKERFSAEFPKEGPSILRIQQVVRGDSAAYFCASSPQESSYNEQFFGPGTRLTVL.

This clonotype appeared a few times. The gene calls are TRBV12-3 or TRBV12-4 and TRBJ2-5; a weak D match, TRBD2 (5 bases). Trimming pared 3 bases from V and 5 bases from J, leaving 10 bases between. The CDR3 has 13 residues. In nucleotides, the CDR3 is TGTGCCAGCAGTTTGGTTAGCGTGGAGACCCAGTACTTC. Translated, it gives CASSLVSVETQYF.

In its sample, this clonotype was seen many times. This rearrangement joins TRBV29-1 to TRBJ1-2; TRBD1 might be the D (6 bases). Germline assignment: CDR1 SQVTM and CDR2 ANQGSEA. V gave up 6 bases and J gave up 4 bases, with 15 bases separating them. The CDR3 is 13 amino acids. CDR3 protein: CSVLQGTIYGYTF. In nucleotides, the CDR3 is TGCAGCGTCCTACAGGGCACAATCTATGGCTACACCTTC.

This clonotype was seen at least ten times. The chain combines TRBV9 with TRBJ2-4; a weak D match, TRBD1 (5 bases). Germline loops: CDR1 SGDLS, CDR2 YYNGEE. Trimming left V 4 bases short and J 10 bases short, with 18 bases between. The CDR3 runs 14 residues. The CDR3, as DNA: TGTGCCAGCAGCCCGATGAGTAGGGGAAAGATTCAGTACTTC. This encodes CASSPMSRGKIQYF.

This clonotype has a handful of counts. CDR3 sequence reads: CSAMGHSPNYGYTF. CDR3 nucleotide sequence: TGCAGTGCTATGGGACACAGCCCTAACTATGGCTACACCTTC. The rearrangement links TRBV20-1 to TRBJ1-2; the D gene is possibly TRBD1 (6 bases). The CDR3 runs to 14 residues. Germline CDR1 reads DFQATT; CDR2 reads SNEGSKA (reference sequence). V was shortened by 4 bases and J by 0 bases, with 12 bases between the two germline ends.

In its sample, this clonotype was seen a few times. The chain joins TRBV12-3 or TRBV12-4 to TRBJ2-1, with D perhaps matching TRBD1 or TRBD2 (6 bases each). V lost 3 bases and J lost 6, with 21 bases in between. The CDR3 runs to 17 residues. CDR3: CASSLGVGDWGANEQFF. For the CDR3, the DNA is TGTGCCAGCAGTTTGGGCGTCGGGGACTGGGGGGCCAATGAGCAGTTCTTC.

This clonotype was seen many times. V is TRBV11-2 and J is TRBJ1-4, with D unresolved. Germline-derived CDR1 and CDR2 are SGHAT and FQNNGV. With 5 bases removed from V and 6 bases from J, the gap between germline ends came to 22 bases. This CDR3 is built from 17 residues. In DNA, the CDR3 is TGTGCCAGCAGCCCCCGCGACATTTTGGATTGGGATGAAAAACTGTTTTTT. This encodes CASSPRDILDWDEKLFF. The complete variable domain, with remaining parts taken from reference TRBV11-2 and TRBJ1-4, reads EAGVAQSPRYKIIEKRQSVAFWCNPISGHATLYWYQQILGQGPKLLIQFQNNGVVDDSQLPKDRFSAERLKGVDSTLKIQPAKLEDSAVYLCASSPRDILDWDEKLFFGSGTQLSVL.